Following are 26 T cell receptor beta chains from one sample sequenced in a study of blood T cell repertoires in COVID-19. The table came from immunoSEQ multiplex PCR; TCRdb's copy has only in-frame clones and leaves some out. The sample has about 140,000 clones; roughly 81% are singletons. Sequenced material: peripheral blood. The source is a woman aged 50 to 65 with active or convalescent COVID-19.

This chain links TRBV19 with TRBJ1-2; D unresolved. V was cut by 7 bases and J by 0 bases, with 12 bases left in between. CDR1 LNHDA and CDR2 SQIVND come from the germline V gene (reference sequence). The CDR3 consists of 14 residues. In nucleotides, the CDR3 is TGTGCCAGTATTTATGCGAACTCTAACTATGGCTACACCTTC. Encoded protein: CASIYANSNYGYTF.

The chain couples TRBV5-1 to TRBJ2-1; weak D call: TRBD2 (5 bases). The CDR3 totals 17 residues. Per the germline V gene, CDR1 is SGHRS and CDR2 is YFSETQ. V was clipped by 3 bases and J by 0 bases, with 16 bases between them. CDR3 residues: CASSSTEGRSSYNEQFF. The CDR3 nucleotides are TGCGCCAGCAGCTCCACCGAGGGCCGTAGCTCCTACAATGAGCAGTTCTTC.

The chain is built from TRBV2 and TRBJ1-2; no clear D. Germline V gives CDR1 SNHLY, CDR2 FYNNEI. CDR3 length: 14 amino acids. V gave up 4 bases and J gave up 2 bases, with 11 bases separating them. The CDR3 nucleotides are TGTGCCAGCAGTGTTGAGGGTTGGAACTATGGCTACACCTTC. Its protein product is CASSVEGWNYGYTF.

The chain has TRBV4-1 and TRBJ2-7, with D possibly matching TRBD1 (5 bases). V was cut by 0 bases and J by 2 bases, with 20 bases left in between. CDR3 length equals 18 residues. Germline CDR1 is MGHRA and CDR2 is YSYEKL. The CDR3 nucleotides read TGCGCCAGCAGCCAAGATGGGGCCTTTCGGTCGGTCCCCTACGAGCAGTACTTC. Translation: CASSQDGAFRSVPYEQYF.

This chain uses TRBV15 with TRBJ2-1; TRBD2 agrees at 10 bases. The ends lost 1 base at V and 8 bases at J; junction bases unmatched: 8. This CDR3 contains 16 residues. Germline values: CDR1 LNHNV, CDR2 YYDKDF (reference sequence). Here the CDR3 reads CATSRAPLAGAYEQFF. The CDR3 nucleotides are TGTGCCACCAGCAGAGCTCCCCTAGCGGGGGCTTATGAGCAGTTCTTC.

This chain uses TRBV5-1 with TRBJ2-1; TRBD2 aligns across 10 bases. The CDR3 covers 16 residues. The V gene end was trimmed by 5 bases and the J gene end by 5 bases; junction bases not matched to a gene: 10. The germline gives CDR1 SGHRS, CDR2 YFSETQ. For the CDR3, the DNA is TGCGCCAGCAGAGCTTGGACAGCGGGAGGGAACAATGAGCAGTTCTTC. Encoded protein: CASRAWTAGGNNEQFF.

The gene calls are TRBV2 and TRBJ1-1, with 7 bases lining up with TRBD1. Germline-derived CDR1 and CDR2 are SNHLY and FYNNEI. The trim removed 2 bases at V and 4 bases at J, leaving 10 bases unmatched. The CDR3 spans 16 residues. The CDR3 bases are TGTGCCAGCAGTGAAATCTCGGCAGGGGGAGGCACTGAAGCTTTCTTT. Its protein product is CASSEISAGGGTEAFF.

The chain joins TRBV7-9 to TRBJ2-7; possible D gene TRBD1, 5 bases. Germline V gene lookup returns CDR1 SEHNR and CDR2 FQNEAQ (reference sequence). The CDR3 is 16 residues long. Deletions cut 0 bases from V and 2 bases from J, with 14 bases between. CDR3 amino acids: CASSLAPDNLAYEQYF. The CDR3 region has the DNA TGTGCCAGCAGCTTAGCGCCGGACAACCTAGCCTACGAGCAGTACTTC.

The chain uses TRBV12-5 and TRBJ1-2; the match to TRBD1 covers 7 bases. The germline V gene has CDR1 LGHNT and CDR2 FRNRAP. The CDR3 has 14 amino acids. J lost 6 bases, V lost 2 bases, and 6 bases had no gene match. The CDR3 reads CASGLPTQGNGYTF. DNA of the CDR3: TGTGCTAGTGGTTTGCCGACACAGGGGAATGGCTACACCTTC.

This clone was observed a single time. The chain couples TRBV7-9 to TRBJ1-1; D not certain. Deletions cut 5 bases from V and 0 bases from J, with 7 bases between. CDR1 and CDR2 from the germline V gene are SEHNR and FQNEAQ (reference sequence). This CDR3 is built from 13 residues. In DNA form, the CDR3 reads TGTGCCAGCAGCCCCCTAATGAACACTGAAGCTTTCTTT. Amino acid sequence: CASSPLMNTEAFF.

CDR3 sequence (DNA): TGTGCCAGCAGAATGTCGTTGGGGGCCAACGTCCTGACTTTC. This codes for CASRMSLGANVLTF. The V gene is TRBV28, the J gene TRBJ2-6; D is uncertain. The CDR3 has 14 amino acids. The ends were cut back, 6 bases at V and 4 bases at J, with 10 bases in the middle. Germline V gene data show CDR1 as MDHEN and CDR2 as SYDVKM.

The rearrangement links TRBV28 to TRBJ2-4, with 9 bases lining up with TRBD1. The CDR3 length is 17 residues. Germline V CDR1 and CDR2: MDHEN, SYDVKM. V lost 5 bases to trimming and J lost 1 base; unmatched junction nucleotides: 9. The CDR3, as DNA: TGTGCCAGCAGTAACCTCACAGGGGGCAAGGCCAAAAACATTCAGTACTTC. This sequence encodes CASSNLTGGKAKNIQYF.

The rearrangement joins TRBV29-1 to TRBJ1-2, with 7 bases aligning to TRBD1. Germline-derived CDR1 and CDR2 are SQVTM and ANQGSEA. This CDR3 comprises 12 residues. Unmatched junction bases numbered 5, after V lost 7 bases and J lost 3 bases. This CDR3 is CSGLGTDYGYTF. The DNA for the CDR3 is TGCAGCGGCCTCGGGACAGACTATGGCTACACCTTC.

The rearrangement uses TRBV7-9 and TRBJ2-1, with TRBD2 matching over 11 bases. Germline CDR1 reads SEHNR; CDR2 reads FQNEAQ (reference sequence). V was clipped by 5 bases and J by 4 bases; unmatched bases: 7. The length of the CDR3 is 16 residues. The DNA for the CDR3 is TGTGCCAGCAGCGCCATTCCTAGCGGGAGGTACAATGAGCAGTTCTTC. This gives the protein CASSAIPSGRYNEQFF.

The rearrangement links TRBV2 to TRBJ2-5, with 7 nucleotides matching TRBD2. The V gene's germline CDR1 is SNHLY and CDR2 FYNNEI. The CDR3 is 15 amino acids. After removal of 6 bases from V and 0 bases from J, the junction contained 7 bases not matched to a gene. The DNA of the CDR3 is TGTGCCAGCAGCCCTCGGGGGGAGCACCAAGAGACCCAGTACTTC. Amino acid sequence: CASSPRGEHQETQYF.

The V and J genes are TRBV29-1 and TRBJ2-2; D is perhaps TRBD1 (5 bases). This CDR3 region has 13 residues. Trimming stripped 5 bases from V and 1 base from J, with 8 bases between. Germline V gene data show CDR1 as SQVTM and CDR2 as ANQGSEA. The CDR3 sequence is CSVRGLNTGELFF. The CDR3 DNA follows: TGCAGCGTTAGGGGCCTGAACACCGGGGAGCTGTTTTTT.

This chain connects TRBV11-3 to TRBJ2-2; 10 bases map to TRBD2. Germline V lookup: CDR1 SGHNT, CDR2 YENEEA. This CDR3 is 16 amino acids long. The J segment lost 4 bases and the V segment lost 4 bases, leaving 6 bases of the junction unmatched. CDR3 residues: CASSSLAGGLTGELFF. CDR3 in DNA: TGTGCCAGCAGCTCGTTAGCGGGAGGACTCACCGGGGAGCTGTTTTTT.

The sample holds one count of this clone. V and J are TRBV5-6 and TRBJ1-2; a possible D gene is TRBD1 (6 bases). Germline V gene lookup returns CDR1 SGHDT and CDR2 YYEEEE. CDR3 length equals 15 residues. V was trimmed by 0 bases and J by 4 bases, leaving 13 bases between them. This chain's CDR3 is CASSLARRDTYGYTF. In DNA, the CDR3 is TGTGCCAGCAGCTTGGCCCGACGGGACACCTATGGCTACACCTTC.

The chain is built from TRBV11-3 and TRBJ2-2, with 7 nucleotides matching TRBD1. CDR1 and CDR2 (germline): SGHNT, YENEEA. The CDR3 is 15 residues long. Losses at the gene ends were 5 bases for V and 5 bases for J; bases not matched to a gene: 8. CDR3 residues: CASSRQGSGTGELFF. CDR3 nucleotide sequence: TGTGCCAGCAGCCGACAGGGTTCCGGAACCGGGGAGCTGTTTTTT.

V is TRBV29-1 and J is TRBJ2-7; 8 nucleotides line up with TRBD1. The CDR3 has 14 amino acids. Per germline, CDR1 SQVTM and CDR2 ANQGSEA. The CDR3 DNA reads TGCCCGGCCAACTGGACAGGGAGCTCCTACGAGCAGTACTTC. It is translated as CPANWTGSSYEQYF.

The V gene is TRBV7-2, the J gene TRBJ2-7; 10 bases line up with TRBD1. The J segment lost 4 bases and the V segment lost 5 bases, leaving 5 bases of the junction unmatched. This CDR3 has 14 amino acids. CDR1 is SGHTA, CDR2 FQGNSA, per germline. The CDR3: CASSGTGAGYEQYF. The CDR3 region has the DNA TGTGCCAGCAGCGGGACAGGGGCGGGTTACGAGCAGTACTTC.

This rearrangement joins TRBV19 to TRBJ2-1; TRBD2 is a possible D gene (6 bases). V was shortened by 5 bases and J by 6 bases, with 17 bases between the two germline ends. The germline gives CDR1 LNHDA, CDR2 SQIVND (reference sequence). There are 15 residues in the CDR3. The CDR3 reads CASSSRDWTSNEQFF. In DNA, the CDR3 is TGTGCCAGTAGTTCCCGGGACTGGACCAGCAATGAGCAGTTCTTC.

This clone was seen a single time. The genes are TRBV6-5 and TRBJ1-5, with 7 bases matching TRBD1. The CDR3 is 15 amino acids. Germline V gives CDR1 MNHEY, CDR2 SVGAGI. The ends lost 5 bases at V and 3 bases at J; junction bases unmatched: 7. CDR3 DNA: TGTGCCAGCAGTAAGGGACAGCTAAACAATCAGCCCCAGCATTTT. Amino acids: CASSKGQLNNQPQHF.

The gene calls are TRBV6-5 and TRBJ1-4; TRBD1 matches at 7 bases. The CDR3 totals 14 residues. Unmatched junction bases numbered 4, after V lost 8 bases and J lost 1 base. Germline CDR1 reads MNHEY; CDR2 reads SVGAGI. Here the CDR3 DNA reads TGTGCCAGCCGCCGGGACAGAACTAATGAAAAACTGTTTTTT. It is translated as CASRRDRTNEKLFF.

This chain uses TRBV5-1 with TRBJ1-5; the match to TRBD1 covers 9 bases. CDR3 length: 15 amino acids. The germline V gene has CDR1 SGHRS and CDR2 YFSETQ. The J segment lost 5 bases and the V segment lost 3 bases, leaving 6 bases of the junction unmatched. CDR3 DNA: TGCGCCAGCAGCTACGGGACAGGGCTCGATCAGCCCCAGCATTTT. Its protein is CASSYGTGLDQPQHF. The full variable domain, in which reference TRBV5-1 and TRBJ1-5 provide the parts outside the CDR3, is KAGVTQTPRYLIKTRGQQVTLSCSPISGHRSVSWYQQTPGQGLQFLFEYFSETQRNKGNFPGRFSGRQFSNSRSEMNVSTLELGDSALYLCASSYGTGLDQPQHFGDGTRLSIL.

CDR3 region: CASSLRDNYGYTF. In DNA form, the CDR3 reads TGTGCCAGCAGTTTGCGGGACAACTATGGCTACACCTTC. This sequence joins TRBV12-3 or TRBV12-4 and TRBJ1-2; D is possibly TRBD1 (5 bases). This CDR3 has 13 amino acids. V was cut by 3 bases and J by 2 bases, with 7 bases left in between.